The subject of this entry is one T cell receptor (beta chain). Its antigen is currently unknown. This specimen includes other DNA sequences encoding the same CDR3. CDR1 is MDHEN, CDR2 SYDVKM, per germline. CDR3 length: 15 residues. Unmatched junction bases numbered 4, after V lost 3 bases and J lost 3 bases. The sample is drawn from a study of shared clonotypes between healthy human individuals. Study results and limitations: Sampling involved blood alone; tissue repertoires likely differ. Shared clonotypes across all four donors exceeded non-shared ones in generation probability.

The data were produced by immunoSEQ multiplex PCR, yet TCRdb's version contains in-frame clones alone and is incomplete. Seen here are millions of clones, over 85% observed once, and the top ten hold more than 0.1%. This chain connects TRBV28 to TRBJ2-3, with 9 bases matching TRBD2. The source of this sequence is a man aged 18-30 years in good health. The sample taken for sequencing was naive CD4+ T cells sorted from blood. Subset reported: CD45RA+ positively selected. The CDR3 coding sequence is TGTGCCAGCAGTTTGCCTCTAGCGGGGACAGATACGCAGTATTTT. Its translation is CASSLPLAGTDTQYF.